The entry below gives a single T cell receptor beta chain sequence along with its context. What this receptor recognizes is not known. No much larger clonotype is one base removed from it; base qualities were not supplied. Sequences MDHEN (CDR1) and SYDVKM (CDR2) are obtained from the germline V gene. From the cysteine through the phenylalanine, the CDR3 covers 13 amino acids. Only the CDR3 DNA is retained, 39 bases long and in frame from the first base. The junction shows trimming of 7 bases on V and 6 bases on J, plus 14 bases between the germline ends. This sample was taken from a study of control samples from healthy donors and cancer patients (dated by TCRdb to 2020 to 2021). The library was prepared using the immunoSEQ multiplex PCR assay. Entries here come from immuneACCESS through TCRdb and include only in-frame sequences with V and J called. Some clones fail to appear in such tables; in the studies checked, an unresolved V gene covers under half of the shortfall, and the cause of the remainder is unknown. The sample table shows some 150,000 clones, and over 90% are seen once. Of the sample, over 2% falls within the top ten clones.

The sequenced material came from blood. The sequence joins TRBV28 to TRBJ2-3; there is no confident call for the D gene. This TCR was sampled from a man aged 45 to 65 in good health. The CDR3 region reads CASTGSGADTQYF. The DNA sequence is as follows: TGTGCCAGCACGGGCTCGGGCGCGGATACGCAGTATTTT.